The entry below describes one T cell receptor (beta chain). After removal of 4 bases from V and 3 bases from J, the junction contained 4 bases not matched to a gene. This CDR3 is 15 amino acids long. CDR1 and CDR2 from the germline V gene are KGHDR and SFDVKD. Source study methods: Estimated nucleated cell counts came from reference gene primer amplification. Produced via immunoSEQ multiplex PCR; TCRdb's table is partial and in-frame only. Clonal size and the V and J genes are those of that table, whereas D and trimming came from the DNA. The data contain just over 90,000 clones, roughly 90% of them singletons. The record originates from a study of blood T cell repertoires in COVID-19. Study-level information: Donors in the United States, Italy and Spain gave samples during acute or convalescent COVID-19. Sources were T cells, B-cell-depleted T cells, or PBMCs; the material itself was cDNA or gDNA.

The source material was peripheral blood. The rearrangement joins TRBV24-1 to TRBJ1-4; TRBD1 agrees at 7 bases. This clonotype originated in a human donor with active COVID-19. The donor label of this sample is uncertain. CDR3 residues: CATSESGTANEKLFF. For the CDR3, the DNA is TGTGCCACCAGTGAGTCCGGGACAGCTAATGAAAAACTGTTTTTT.